One and the same sample provided the 25 T cell receptor beta chains below, sequenced in a study of Graves' ophthalmopathy and Graves' hyperthyroidism. Researchers took RNA transcripts and amplified TCR beta CDR3 regions from them. RT-PCR was first run with HTBI primers, then multiplex PCR in a second round. TCRdb processed the multiplex PCR reads anew with MiXCR; each CDR3 protein has one entry. The top ten hold about 8.2% of the sample, which has fewer than 250,000 distinct CDR3 sequences, 25% to 30% seen once. Sequenced sample: peripheral blood. These receptors came from a man between 45 and 60 years old with Graves' ophthalmopathy.

This clonotype was recorded at least ten times. The chain links TRBV12-3 or TRBV12-4 to TRBJ2-7; 7 nucleotides match TRBD1. V was clipped by 1 base and J by 5 bases; unmatched bases: 2. There are 13 residues in the CDR3. CDR3 sequence: CASSLGRGNEQYF. CDR3 coding DNA: TGTGCCAGCAGTTTAGGCAGGGGGAACGAGCAGTACTTC.

The gene calls are TRBV7-2 and TRBJ1-2, with D tentatively TRBD1 (5 bases). CDR1 is SGHTA, CDR2 FQGNSA, per germline. With 3 bases removed from V and 11 bases from J, the gap between germline ends came to 13 bases. CDR3 length: 12 residues. The CDR3 DNA follows: TGTGCCAGCAGCTTCGGGGGACTTTCGTACACCTTC. This encodes CASSFGGLSYTF. Using reference TRBV7-2 and TRBJ1-2 for the parts outside the CDR3, the full variable domain is GAGVSQSPSNKVTEKGKDVELRCDPISGHTALYWYRQSLGQGLEFLIYFQGNSAPDKSGLPSDRFSAERTGGSVSTLTIQRTQQEDSAVYLCASSFGGLSYTFGSGTRLTVV.

V and J are TRBV11-3 and TRBJ1-2, with D hard to call. V was clipped by 0 bases and J by 3 bases, with 11 bases between them. There are 15 residues in the CDR3. The germline gives CDR1 SGHNT, CDR2 YENEEA. The chain's CDR3 is CASSLDDGGYYGYTF. In DNA form, the CDR3 reads TGTGCCAGCAGCTTAGACGACGGCGGGTACTATGGCTACACCTTC.

This clonotype was seen at least ten times. The chain recombines TRBV29-1 with TRBJ2-7, with D perhaps matching TRBD1 or TRBD2 (5 bases each). The germline V gene encodes CDR1 SQVTM and CDR2 ANQGSEA. V dropped 3 bases and J dropped 6 bases, with 18 bases sitting between them. The CDR3 length is 14 residues. The CDR3 sequence: CSVERGRFGGEQYF. The CDR3 DNA reads as TGCAGCGTTGAGAGGGGACGGTTTGGAGGCGAGCAGTACTTC.

This clonotype was picked up many times. The CDR3 sequence: CASSRSAGGTTEAFF. The CDR3 nucleotides read TGTGCCAGCAGCCGGAGCGCAGGGGGAACGACTGAAGCTTTCTTT. This chain connects TRBV7-9 to TRBJ1-1; 7 bases are shared with TRBD1. The CDR3 loop spans 15 amino acids. Unmatched junction bases numbered 11, after V lost 5 bases and J lost 5 bases. The germline V gene encodes CDR1 SEHNR and CDR2 FQNEAQ (reference sequence).

This clonotype was detected many times. The chain's CDR3 is CASSPGLAGEEQYF. The DNA of the CDR3 is TGTGCCAGCAGTCCTGGACTAGCGGGAGAAGAGCAGTACTTC. This rearrangement joins TRBV6-1 to TRBJ2-7; 13 nucleotides align to TRBD2. The germline V gene encodes CDR1 MNHNS and CDR2 SASEGT. This CDR3 contains 14 residues. V trimming: 5 bases; J trimming: 7 bases; junction bases outside the gene matches: 5.

The V and J genes are TRBV6-5 and TRBJ1-1; the D gene is possibly TRBD1 (6 bases). The CDR3 has 14 residues. CDR1 MNHEY and CDR2 SVGAGI come from the germline V gene. Deletions cut 2 bases from V and 7 bases from J, with 14 bases between. CDR3 coding DNA: TGTGCCAGCAGTTACGCCTTAGAGGGGGGTGAAGCTTTCTTT. Translated: CASSYALEGGEAFF.

This clonotype was counted many times. The chain recombines TRBV10-3 with TRBJ1-1; a possible D gene is TRBD1 (6 bases). CDR1 is ENHRY and CDR2 is SYGVKD in the germline V gene. V lost 0 bases, J lost 10 bases, and 15 bases lay in between. The CDR3 extends over 14 amino acids. In DNA form, the CDR3 reads TGTGCCATCAGTGAGTCGATGGGGGCTACCCTAGCTTTCTTT. Its translation is CAISESMGATLAFF.

In this sample, this clonotype turned up many times. The genes are TRBV7-8 and TRBJ2-2, with 14 bases identical to TRBD2. The J segment lost 5 bases and the V segment lost 5 bases, leaving 4 bases of the junction unmatched. From germline, CDR1 is SGHVS and CDR2 FQNEAQ. The CDR3 loop spans 16 amino acids. CDR3 DNA sequence: TGTGCCAGCAGCCCAAGACTAGCGGGAGGGACCGGGGAGCTGTTTTTT. It translates to CASSPRLAGGTGELFF.

At least ten counts were recorded for this clonotype. The chain recombines TRBV7-2 with TRBJ2-7, with 8 bases matching TRBD1. From germline, CDR1 is SGHTA and CDR2 FQGNSA. The CDR3 has 12 residues. V shed 5 bases, J shed 8 bases, and the junction held 5 bases outside the gene matches. In DNA form, the CDR3 reads TGTGCCAGCAGCAAGGACAGGGCTAAGCAGTACTTC. This codes for CASSKDRAKQYF. Looking up the rest from reference TRBV7-2 and TRBJ2-7 gives the full variable domain: GAGVSQSPSNKVTEKGKDVELRCDPISGHTALYWYRQSLGQGLEFLIYFQGNSAPDKSGLPSDRFSAERTGGSVSTLTIQRTQQEDSAVYLCASSKDRAKQYFGPGTRLTVT.

This clonotype came up many times. The V gene is TRBV18, the J gene TRBJ2-5, with D possibly matching TRBD2 (6 bases). CDR1 is KGHSH, CDR2 LQKENI, per germline. V lost 3 bases and J 1 base, leaving 9 bases between the germline ends. This CDR3 is built from 14 residues. CDR3 coding DNA: TGTGCCAGCTCACCTGGGGGGACCCAAGAGACCCAGTACTTC. It is translated as CASSPGGTQETQYF.

The J gene is TRBJ1-1, the V gene TRBV19; D is perhaps TRBD1 (5 bases). In germline, CDR1 is LNHDA, CDR2 SQIVND (reference sequence). The V end lost 7 bases, the J end lost 4 bases, and 19 bases lay between the germline ends. The CDR3 sequence is 15 residues long. CDR3 coding DNA: TGTGCCAGTAAATCCCAGGGAGGGTCAGCCACTGAAGCTTTCTTT. Translation: CASKSQGGSATEAFF.

The CDR3 nucleotides are TGTGCCAGCAGTTTTGGGCTACAGGGCGTCTACACCTTC. Encoded protein: CASSFGLQGVYTF. J is TRBJ1-2 and V is TRBV28, with D perhaps matching TRBD1 (6 bases). The CDR3 covers 13 residues. The germline V and J ends were trimmed by 3 bases and 10 bases, with 15 bases remaining between them. The germline V gene has CDR1 MDHEN and CDR2 SYDVKM.

The sample holds many counts of this clonotype. The rearrangement uses TRBV28 and TRBJ1-5, with D possibly matching TRBD1 (5 bases). CDR1 and CDR2 (germline): MDHEN, SYDVKM. The CDR3 runs to 16 residues. Trimming left V 6 bases short and J 1 base short, with 16 bases between. Here the CDR3 DNA reads TGTGCCAGCAGCTCGTGGGGGACCCAAAGCAATCAGCCCCAGCATTTT. Translating it yields CASSSWGTQSNQPQHF.

The genes are TRBV6-5 and TRBJ2-7; 11 bases match TRBD1. The germline gives CDR1 MNHEY, CDR2 SVGAGI. With V trimmed by 2 bases and J by 5 bases, 5 bases remained unmatched. The CDR3 length is 15 residues. The CDR3 sequence: CASSYVGQGVHEQYF. Written as DNA, the CDR3 is TGTGCCAGCAGTTACGTGGGACAGGGGGTCCACGAGCAGTACTTC.

This clonotype came up a few times. The rearrangement links TRBV27 to TRBJ1-1; 7 nucleotides line up with TRBD1. This CDR3 spans 13 amino acids. CDR1 MNHEY and CDR2 SMNVEV come from the germline V gene (reference sequence). Germline trimming cut 6 bases from V and 5 bases from J; bases unmatched to any gene: 6. The CDR3 sequence is CASRTWTGTEAFF. The CDR3 bases are TGTGCCAGCAGGACCTGGACAGGTACTGAAGCTTTCTTT.

This clonotype showed up many times. The rearrangement links TRBV6-2 or TRBV6-3 to TRBJ1-1, with D unresolved. Germline-derived CDR1 and CDR2 are MNHEY and SVGEGT. The CDR3 runs 13 residues. V was trimmed by 6 bases and J by 1 base, leaving 9 bases between them. As DNA, the CDR3 is TGTGCCAGCAGCGGGAGTGAGAACACTGAAGCTTTCTTT. Translation gives CASSGSENTEAFF.

CDR3 DNA sequence: TGTGCCAGCAGTTGGAACACCATATATTTT. Amino acid sequence: CASSWNTIYF. This chain uses TRBV27 with TRBJ1-3; D not certain. CDR1 is MNHEY and CDR2 is SMNVEV in the germline V gene (reference sequence). The CDR3 is 10 residues long. Trimming pared 4 bases from V and 7 bases from J, leaving 2 bases between.

This clonotype was found many times. The chain links TRBV12-3 or TRBV12-4 to TRBJ2-6; D unclear. The CDR3 is 15 amino acids. Trimming removed 1 base at V and 4 bases at J, with 8 bases between. The CDR3 loop is CASSLVISGANVLTF. For the CDR3, the DNA is TGTGCCAGCAGTTTAGTCATCTCAGGGGCCAACGTCCTGACTTTC.

This clonotype was recorded at least ten times. This chain connects TRBV6-4 to TRBJ2-7, with D maybe TRBD2 (5 bases). This CDR3 spans 18 amino acids. Trimming removed 5 bases from V and 2 bases from J, with 25 bases in between. Germline CDR1 MRHNA, CDR2 SNTAGT. CDR3 residues: CASSPDRTTRVSTYEQYF. In nucleotides, the CDR3 is TGTGCCAGCAGTCCCGACCGAACCACGCGGGTATCGACCTACGAGCAGTACTTC.

This clonotype was observed at least ten times. The V call is TRBV24-1, the J call TRBJ2-5; TRBD1 agrees at 7 bases. Losses at the gene ends were 2 bases for V and 0 bases for J; bases not matched to a gene: 5. The CDR3 consists of 16 residues. Per germline, CDR1 KGHDR and CDR2 SFDVKD. CDR3 sequence reads: CATSDWGTEYQETQYF. CDR3 coding DNA: TGTGCCACCAGTGATTGGGGGACAGAGTACCAAGAGACCCAGTACTTC.

This clonotype was picked up many times. The chain uses TRBV6-5 and TRBJ2-7; D unresolved. The V end was cut by 0 bases, the J end by 2 bases, with 11 bases between. The CDR3 consists of 15 residues. CDR1 and CDR2 (germline): MNHEY, SVGAGI. The CDR3 bases are TGTGCCAGCAGTTACTCCCGGGTTCAAGCCTACGAGCAGTACTTC. Translating it yields CASSYSRVQAYEQYF.

At least ten counts were recorded for this clonotype. The gene calls are TRBV28 and TRBJ2-7; no clear D. Trimming stripped 6 bases from V and 2 bases from J, with 8 bases between. The CDR3 length is 12 residues. CDR1 is MDHEN, CDR2 SYDVKM, per germline. Written as DNA, the CDR3 is TGTGCCAGCAGAACTACAGCCTACGAGCAGTACTTC. As protein: CASRTTAYEQYF.

This clonotype was detected ten times or more. V usage is TRBV29-1 and J usage is TRBJ2-7; D is undetermined. CDR1 is SQVTM and CDR2 is ANQGSEA in the germline V gene. CDR3 length: 11 residues. V was pared by 4 bases and J by 1 base, with 5 bases between. The CDR3 DNA reads as TGCAGCGTTGCGGATTCCTACGAGCAGTACTTC. Protein product: CSVADSYEQYF.

This clonotype was detected ten times or more. The rearrangement joins TRBV9 to TRBJ1-6, with D perhaps matching TRBD1 (6 bases). V gave up 0 bases and J gave up 9 bases, with 10 bases separating them. The CDR3 extends over 14 amino acids. CDR1 is SGDLS, CDR2 YYNGEE, per germline. DNA for the CDR3: TGTGCCAGCAGCGTAGGGGGGGCTAGTTCACCCCTCCACTTT. This sequence encodes CASSVGGASSPLHF.